The 24 T cell receptor beta chains below come from one sample, sequenced in a study of cytotoxic CD8 clonotypes in ibrutinib-treated CLL. The data were produced by immunoSEQ multiplex PCR, yet TCRdb's version contains in-frame clones alone and is incomplete. Of more than 300,000 clones listed, almost 80% are singletons. The starting material was PBMCs, obtained before ibrutinib treatment. The receptors here all came from a human donor with chronic lymphocytic leukemia.

This clone was seen once. The V call is TRBV19, the J call TRBJ1-4; 7 nucleotides line up with TRBD1. V lost 3 bases and J lost 8; bases outside the gene matches: 9. Germline V CDR1 and CDR2: LNHDA, SQIVND (reference sequence). The CDR3 is made up of 15 amino acids. The CDR3 DNA reads as TGTGCCAGTAGTATGGGTACAGGGGTGCGGGAAAAACTGTTTTTT. Its protein product is CASSMGTGVREKLFF. The full variable domain, with the rest looked up from reference TRBV19 and TRBJ1-4, is DGGITQSPKYLFRKEGQNVTLSCEQNLNHDAMYWYRQDPGQGLRLIYYSQIVNDFQKGDIAEGYSVSREKKESFPLTVTSAQKNPTAFYLCASSMGTGVREKLFFGSGTQLSVL.

The V call is TRBV27, the J call TRBJ2-7, with unresolved D. The V end was cut by 3 bases, the J end by 2 bases, with 11 bases between. The V gene's germline CDR1 is MNHEY and CDR2 SMNVEV (reference sequence). The CDR3 loop spans 14 amino acids. The CDR3 is CASSFSQIPYEQYF. CDR3 DNA sequence: TGTGCCAGCAGTTTTTCGCAGATCCCCTACGAGCAGTACTTC.

The chain has TRBV4-1 and TRBJ2-1; TRBD1 might be the D (7 bases). The CDR3 runs to 14 residues. Germline V gene sequence: CDR1 MGHRA, CDR2 YSYEKL. Trimming left V 0 bases short and J 7 bases short, with 10 bases between. The CDR3 sequence: CASSQEAGGNEQFF. CDR3 DNA sequence: TGCGCCAGCAGCCAAGAAGCAGGGGGGAATGAGCAGTTCTTC.

The V and J genes are TRBV4-1 and TRBJ2-7, with D possibly TRBD2 on 5 matching bases. Deletions cut 0 bases from V and 1 base from J, with 13 bases between. The CDR3 loop spans 16 amino acids. Germline loops: CDR1 MGHRA, CDR2 YSYEKL. The CDR3 DNA reads as TGCGCCAGCAGCCAAGACAGAGGGAGTTGGTCCTACGAGCAGTACTTC. Protein product: CASSQDRGSWSYEQYF.

V usage is TRBV4-3 and J usage is TRBJ2-7; weak D call: TRBD2 (5 bases). The CDR3 is 16 residues long. V lost 0 bases and J lost 4, with 16 bases in between. Germline loops: CDR1 LGHNA, CDR2 YSLEER. The CDR3 here is CASSQDGTRYLYEQYF. The DNA of the CDR3 is TGCGCCAGCAGCCAAGATGGCACTAGATACCTATACGAGCAGTACTTC.

The CDR3 sequence: CASSPSWTGQETQYF. Written as DNA, the CDR3 is TGTGCCAGCAGCCCCTCCTGGACAGGACAAGAGACCCAGTACTTC. V gene TRBV9 combines with J gene TRBJ2-5, with 7 bases that match TRBD1. With 4 bases clipped from V and 2 bases from J, the junction kept 8 bases outside the gene matches. This CDR3 spans 15 amino acids. Germline CDR1 SGDLS, CDR2 YYNGEE.

This chain joins TRBV10-1 and TRBJ2-1; D is unclear. The germline gives CDR1 WNHNN, CDR2 SYGVQD (reference sequence). V was cut by 4 bases and J by 0 bases, with 13 bases left in between. CDR3 length: 16 amino acids. The CDR3 sequence: CASSGKTSGSYNEQFF. The CDR3 bases are TGCGCCAGCAGTGGTAAGACCTCCGGCTCCTACAATGAGCAGTTCTTC.

V is TRBV5-5 and J is TRBJ2-2; maybe TRBD1 (5 bases). Trimming removed 5 bases from V and 1 base from J, with 9 bases in between. Per germline, CDR1 SGHKS and CDR2 YYEKEE (reference sequence). This CDR3 region has 14 residues. CDR3 nucleotide sequence: TGTGCCAGCAGACAGGACATGAACACCGGGGAGCTGTTTTTT. Amino acid sequence: CASRQDMNTGELFF. Complete variable domain (other parts from reference TRBV5-5 and TRBJ2-2): DAGVTQSPTHLIKTRGQQVTLRCSPISGHKSVSWYQQVLGQGPQFIFQYYEKEERGRGNFPDRFSARQFPNYSSELNVNALLLGDSALYLCASRQDMNTGELFFGEGSRLTVL.

With respect to this clone: The junction differs from germline at one of its ends, possibly a read error. The J gene is TRBJ2-1, the V gene TRBV7-9; TRBD1 agrees at 9 bases. There are 14 residues in the CDR3. From germline, CDR1 is SEHNR and CDR2 FQNEAQ (reference sequence). In DNA form, the CDR3 reads TGTGCCAGCAGCTTAGCGGGACAGGGAATAAGTTGGGTCTTC. Its protein is CASSLAGQGISWVF.

Details on this clone: The identical CDR3 is also encoded by other nucleotide sequences in the sample. The chain recombines TRBV15 with TRBJ2-7; a weak D match, TRBD2 (5 bases). This CDR3 spans 15 amino acids. V lost 1 base and J lost 0, with 10 bases in between. From germline, CDR1 is LNHNV and CDR2 YYDKDF (reference sequence). CDR3: CATSRGGGSSYEQYF. As DNA, the CDR3 is TGTGCCACCAGCAGAGGAGGAGGAAGCTCCTACGAGCAGTACTTC.

V usage is TRBV4-1 and J usage is TRBJ2-7; no clear D gene. Between the trimmed V and J ends, which lost 1 base and 0 bases, there was a span of 7 bases. This CDR3 is 14 amino acids long. The germline V gene has CDR1 MGHRA and CDR2 YSYEKL. The CDR3 spells CASSQAASSYEQYF. The CDR3 bases are TGCGCCAGCAGCCAAGCCGCTAGCTCCTACGAGCAGTACTTC.

This clone is a singleton in its sample. This CDR3 reads CASSLFLGTGELFF. In nucleotides, the CDR3 is TGTGCCAGCAGCTTATTTCTAGGCACCGGGGAGCTGTTTTTT. The rearrangement joins TRBV7-8 to TRBJ2-2, with D hard to call. The ends were cut back, 2 bases at V and 4 bases at J, with 8 bases in the middle. The germline V gene encodes CDR1 SGHVS and CDR2 FQNEAQ. The CDR3 spans 14 residues.

The rearrangement links TRBV27 to TRBJ2-1; D is tentatively TRBD1 or TRBD2 (5 bases each). The V end was cut by 0 bases, the J end by 6 bases, with 9 bases between. This CDR3 is 14 amino acids long. Germline V gives CDR1 MNHEY, CDR2 SMNVEV (reference sequence). CDR3 sequence: CASSLSFGGNEQFF. In nucleotides, the CDR3 is TGTGCCAGCAGTTTATCGTTTGGGGGCAATGAGCAGTTCTTC.

This chain links TRBV30 with TRBJ2-5; 11 bases line up with TRBD2. With V trimmed by 7 bases and J by 7 bases, 11 bases remained unmatched. CDR1 is GTSNPN, CDR2 SVGIG, per germline (reference sequence). The CDR3 length is 14 residues. The CDR3 region has the DNA TGTGCCTTACAGGGACTAGCGGAGGGGGGGACCCAGTACTTC. This gives the protein CALQGLAEGGTQYF.

V gene TRBV19 combines with J gene TRBJ1-5; D gene uncertain. Germline CDR1 reads LNHDA; CDR2 reads SQIVND (reference sequence). Trimming stripped 5 bases from V and 5 bases from J, with 7 bases between. The CDR3 totals 12 residues. The CDR3 spells CASSLVDQPQHF. The CDR3 DNA sequence: TGTGCCAGTAGTCTCGTGGATCAGCCCCAGCATTTT.

The chain uses TRBV7-2 and TRBJ2-6; D is perhaps TRBD1 or TRBD2 (5 bases each). The CDR3 runs 19 residues. Deletions cut 5 bases from V and 0 bases from J, with 20 bases between. CDR1 and CDR2 (germline): SGHTA, FQGNSA. The CDR3 spells CASSTRGSSSASGANVLTF. CDR3 sequence (DNA): TGTGCCAGCAGCACACGGGGCAGTAGTTCCGCCTCTGGGGCCAACGTCCTGACTTTC.

The rearrangement joins TRBV10-3 to TRBJ2-3; no clear D gene. The CDR3 covers 16 residues. V dropped 3 bases and J dropped 0 bases, with 13 bases sitting between them. Germline V gene lookup returns CDR1 ENHRY and CDR2 SYGVKD. The CDR3 loop is CAISDLMRTSTDTQYF. CDR3 nucleotide sequence: TGTGCCATCAGTGACCTCATGAGAACCAGCACAGATACGCAGTATTTT.

The V gene is TRBV6-5, the J gene TRBJ2-5; D perhaps matches TRBD1 (6 bases). CDR3 length: 13 residues. Trimming removed 7 bases at V and 5 bases at J, with 14 bases between. Germline lookup yields CDR1 MNHEY and CDR2 SVGAGI. CDR3 in DNA: TGTGCCAGCATTGAACAGGGAACCGAGACCCAGTACTTC. It is translated as CASIEQGTETQYF.

This clone appeared a few times. V and J are TRBV27 and TRBJ2-7, with D tentatively TRBD1 (5 bases). This CDR3 has 15 amino acids. Per the germline V gene, CDR1 is MNHEY and CDR2 is SMNVEV (reference sequence). V shed 5 bases and J shed 7 bases, with 21 bases lying between them. CDR3 sequence reads: CASSTGRRTPGEQYF. As DNA, the CDR3 is TGTGCCAGCAGTACCGGACGACGGACACCCGGGGAGCAGTACTTC.

There are a few counts of this clone. This chain joins TRBV7-3 and TRBJ2-1; 7 bases agree with TRBD2. Germline CDR1 reads SGHTA; CDR2 reads FQGTGA. The V gene end was trimmed by 5 bases and the J gene end by 6 bases; junction bases not matched to a gene: 7. This CDR3 is 14 amino acids long. CDR3 coding DNA: TGTGCCAGCAGCCCCCCCGGGACTATCAATGAGCAGTTCTTC. Its protein product is CASSPPGTINEQFF.

The chain is built from TRBV6-6 and TRBJ1-1; possibly TRBD1 for D (5 bases). The germline gives CDR1 MNHNY, CDR2 SVGAGI (reference sequence). Trimming removed 1 base from V and 5 bases from J, with 14 bases in between. The CDR3 extends over 15 amino acids. CDR3 nucleotide sequence: TGTGCCAGCAGTTACTGGAGGGGCCCGGGGACTGAAGCTTTCTTT. Protein: CASSYWRGPGTEAFF.

The gene calls are TRBV28 and TRBJ2-7; D may match TRBD1 or TRBD2 (5 bases each). Germline-derived CDR1 and CDR2 are MDHEN and SYDVKM. V lost 4 bases and J 0 bases, leaving 19 bases between the germline ends. This CDR3 spans 17 amino acids. In nucleotides, the CDR3 is TGTGCCAGCAGTTCTTTCTTGGGACGAGATACCTCCTACGAGCAGTACTTC. This gives the protein CASSSFLGRDTSYEQYF.

The CDR3 coding sequence is TGTGCCAGCATAGCGGCGACTAGCGGGACGAATGAGCAGTTCTTC. As protein: CASIAATSGTNEQFF. The chain couples TRBV2 to TRBJ2-1; 11 nucleotides match TRBD2. CDR1 SNHLY and CDR2 FYNNEI come from the germline V gene. This CDR3 is 15 amino acids long. Trimming removed 7 bases from V and 7 bases from J; junction bases left unmatched: 9.

This chain connects TRBV5-1 to TRBJ2-5; the match to TRBD2 covers 8 bases. The CDR3 covers 15 residues. Germline V gene lookup returns CDR1 SGHRS and CDR2 YFSETQ. V trimming: 0 bases; J trimming: 2 bases; junction bases outside the gene matches: 3. The CDR3 coding sequence is TGCGCCAGCAGCTTGGATGGGACTAGTCAAGAGACCCAGTACTTC. This codes for CASSLDGTSQETQYF.